This T cell receptor beta chain was observed in a study of cytomegalovirus exposure and HLA in healthy donors. The PCR contained 60 Vbeta and 13 Jbeta primers. Assay: immunoSEQ multiplex PCR; the TCRdb copy retains only in-frame clones and omits some. The profile shows approximately 190,000 clones, more than 65% of them singletons. V lost 4 bases and J lost 5, with 14 bases in between. Germline CDR1 reads ENHRY; CDR2 reads SYGVKD. This CDR3 contains 15 residues. Comments on this clone: Its antigen remains unknown.

Whole-study findings and limits: Certain indistinguishable V segments, among them TRBV6-2 and TRBV6-3, were excluded.

V is TRBV10-3 and J is TRBJ2-2; D possibly corresponds to TRBD1 (6 bases). Sequencing input: PBMCs. This clonotype originated in a middle-aged man in good health and CMV-seropositive. The CDR3 DNA sequence: TGTGCCATCAGTGGGGGGACAATCCTTACCGGGGAGCTGTTTTTT. This translates into CAISGGTILTGELFF.